The sequence of this T cell receptor (beta chain) was determined in a study of CD8+ T cells in alopecia areata (dated by TCRdb to 2016 to 2018). Concerning the study at large: The treated patients took part in an open-label pilot trial in which moderate-to-severe alopecia areata was treated with oral tofacitinib at 5 to 10 mg twice daily. Tofacitinib-treated patients had biopsies at baseline and at 4 and 24 weeks of treatment, with a later scalp biopsy in several patients. Patients received tofacitinib for 6 to 18 months and were then followed off drug for 6 months to check for delayed response and recurrence. High-throughput TCRbeta sequencing was used to examine T cell clonal expansion in alopecia areata in both the C3H/HeJ mouse model and human patients. The SALT score, which quantifies the percentage of affected scalp surface area, was used to measure disease severity in treated patients. Amplification of TCRbeta CDR3 regions was done by immunoSEQ multiplex PCR using 35 Vbeta forward primers and 13 Jbeta reverse primers. Scalp clonality was compared among normal scalp (n=4), patchy alopecia areata scalp (n=8), and alopecia totalis/universalis scalp (n=8). On the human side, TCRbeta sequencing was run on scalp tissue and on sorted CD4+ and CD8+ peripheral blood T cells from healthy controls and from alopecia areata patients with either patchy or totalis/universalis disease. The RNA source kit depended on sample type: the PAXgene miRNA kit for fixed scalp, the miRNeasy kit for PBMCs, and the RNeasy kit for mouse skin. General findings and caveats noted by the study authors: Shared TCR sequences between patients were less evident than in mice, which may be partly attributable to HLA diversity in the patient population. Compared with normal scalp, lesional scalp, particularly in alopecia totalis/universalis, had higher clonality and more expanded CD8+ clones, which suggests antigenic drive. Scalp clonality and the number of expanded CD8+ clones among the top 100 scalp clones were significantly decreased by tofacitinib. During tofacitinib treatment, many expanded lesional clones stuck around in both scalp and blood, and this persistence may partly explain why relapse happens after treatment is stopped. Resident alphabeta T cells in normal human skin are also sequenced, complicating scalp TCR repertoire analysis, unlike mouse skin dominated by gammadelta T cells. Because the treated cohort was small and had just a single nonresponder, larger studies are needed to establish links between baseline CD8+ expansion and response.

Interpreted using the paper, the time point label stands for: about four weeks on oral tofacitinib. Taken with the paper, the label for treatment or condition translates to: oral pan-JAK inhibitor, 5-10 mg twice daily. Lesional scalp punch biopsies and peripheral blood were obtained from alopecia areata patients. After PBMCs were isolated by density centrifugation and stained for CD3, CD4 and CD8, a FACSAria was used to sort CD4+ and CD8+ T cells. V was cut back by 5 bases and J by 4 bases, leaving a gap of 14 bases between them. The CDR3 covers 14 residues, taking in both the cysteine and the phenylalanine. Only the CDR3 portion is preserved as DNA: 42 bases, with reading frame beginning at the first base. The germline V gene sets CDR1 to SGHTA and CDR2 to FQGNSA. This clone was detected a few times. Its specific antigen is unknown. Base quality data are lacking; no much larger clone is found one base away.

Library preparation was by the immunoSEQ multiplex PCR assay. RNA was extracted from all samples and reverse transcribed into cDNA, which served as template for TCR sequencing. First-strand cDNA was synthesized with SuperScript III using a 2:1 mix of oligo-dT and random hexamers. Amplification bias was assessed with a synthetic immune receptor repertoire, and residual bias was removed computationally. Regarding the original processing steps: Raw reads were preprocessed to remove errors, and CDR3 was defined by IMGT conventions from the conserved cysteine to phenylalanine. To get clonality, Shannon entropy was normalized by log2 of the number of productive unique TCRs and the result was subtracted from 1. Whether scalp clones were CD4 or CD8 was inferred by matching scalp TCRbeta sequences against CD4 and CD8 repertoires sorted from blood. Not all clones reach the TCRdb copy of this immuneACCESS table, which keeps in-frame sequences only. Checked studies attribute under half of the gap to unresolved V genes and leave the rest unexplained. V, J and clone size reflect that table, while D and trimming were determined from the DNA. The sample has about 210,000 clones on record, more than 45% of them singletons. Clones ranked in the top ten supply roughly 1.5% of the sample.

This clonotype was obtained from a human donor with alopecia areata. The chain joins TRBV7-2 to TRBJ1-1; TRBD1 might be the D gene, on 6 matching bases. This specimen consisted of CD4+ T cells sorted from blood, obtained at week 4, from a patient treated with tofacitinib. The CDR3 protein is CASSPSGGSTEAFF. At the DNA level, the sequence is TGTGCCAGCAGCCCCTCGGGGGGCAGCACTGAAGCTTTCTTT.